The 20 T cell receptor beta chains given below trace back to one sample, sequenced in a study of blood T cell repertoires in COVID-19. Some clones are missing from TCRdb's copy, which holds only in-frame ones; the method was immunoSEQ multiplex PCR. The sample shows some 260,000 clones, about 86% of them seen only once. Material for sequencing was PBMCs or T cells enriched from blood (not recorded which). These receptors were collected from a man aged 25-45 years with acute COVID-19.

V and J are TRBV7-7 and TRBJ2-3; 7 nucleotides align to TRBD1. Germline V lookup: CDR1 SSHAT, CDR2 FNYEAQ (reference sequence). V lost 5 bases, J lost 10 bases, and 15 bases stayed unmatched. The CDR3 is 15 amino acids. DNA for the CDR3: TGTGCCAGCAGCCCGAGCGGACAGGATTATAAGGCGCAGTATTTT. Translated, it gives CASSPSGQDYKAQYF.

The genes are TRBV6-2 or TRBV6-3 and TRBJ1-1, with D possibly matching TRBD1 (5 bases). Between the trimmed V and J ends, which lost 6 bases and 4 bases, there was a span of 12 bases. Germline V gene sequence: CDR1 MNHEY, CDR2 SVGEGT. The CDR3 runs 13 residues. Here the CDR3 DNA reads TGTGCCAGCAGCCCGGCAGGGTTCACTGAAGCTTTCTTT. Its translation: CASSPAGFTEAFF.

The genes are TRBV27 and TRBJ2-1; D gene unclear. The CDR3 length is 13 residues. Trimming took 5 bases from V and 3 from J, leaving 8 bases between them. Looked up from germline, CDR1 is MNHEY and CDR2 is SMNVEV (reference sequence). The CDR3 DNA is TGTGCCAGCAGTCCTCGTCTCTACAATGAGCAGTTCTTC. Translation: CASSPRLYNEQFF.

The gene calls are TRBV7-8 and TRBJ2-3; 7 positions agree with TRBD2. The trim removed 2 bases at V and 11 bases at J, leaving 13 bases unmatched. Germline lookup yields CDR1 SGHVS and CDR2 FQNEAQ. The CDR3 sequence is 15 residues long. The DNA for the CDR3 is TGTGCCAGCAGCTTACTACTAGCGAGGATTATTGAGCAGTATTTT. Protein product: CASSLLLARIIEQYF.

This clone was seen at least ten times. The V and J genes are TRBV12-3 or TRBV12-4 and TRBJ1-1; possibly TRBD1 for D (5 bases). CDR3 length: 11 residues. V lost 8 bases, J lost 4 bases, and 8 bases lay in between. The CDR3 coding sequence is TGTGCCAGCGGGGCTGGCACTGAAGCTTTCTTT. It codes for CASGAGTEAFF.

The rearrangement joins TRBV28 to TRBJ1-2; TRBD1 matches at 7 bases. The CDR3 runs to 16 residues. Losses at the gene ends were 5 bases for V and 4 bases for J; bases not matched to a gene: 13. CDR1 is MDHEN and CDR2 is SYDVKM in the germline V gene. CDR3 amino acids: CASSPYDRAIPYGYTF. The CDR3, as DNA: TGTGCCAGCAGTCCATACGACAGGGCTATCCCCTATGGCTACACCTTC.

The chain employs TRBV19 and TRBJ1-4; a possible D gene is TRBD1 (6 bases). Between the trimmed V and J ends, which lost 3 bases and 7 bases, there was a span of 18 bases. Germline V gives CDR1 LNHDA, CDR2 SQIVND (reference sequence). This CDR3 region has 16 residues. The CDR3 protein is CASSIWDILRSEKLFF. The CDR3, as DNA: TGTGCCAGTAGTATCTGGGACATTTTAAGGAGTGAAAAACTGTTTTTT.

The chain links TRBV2 to TRBJ1-1, with a possible D match to TRBD1 (5 bases). Germline CDR1 is SNHLY and CDR2 is FYNNEI. With 5 bases removed from V and 6 bases from J, the gap between germline ends came to 16 bases. The CDR3 consists of 14 residues. The CDR3 sequence is CASSLGGLGAEAFF. In DNA form, the CDR3 reads TGTGCCAGCAGTTTGGGGGGATTGGGGGCTGAAGCTTTCTTT.

The chain is built from TRBV6-2 or TRBV6-3 and TRBJ1-5; the D gene is possibly TRBD1 (6 bases). The V gene lost 5 bases and the J gene lost 6 bases, with 17 bases spanning the gap. CDR3 length: 15 residues. Germline V gives CDR1 MNHEY, CDR2 SVGEGT. CDR3 loop: CASSATQGRFQPQHF. CDR3 in DNA: TGTGCCAGCAGTGCAACACAGGGTAGGTTTCAGCCCCAGCATTTT.

J is TRBJ2-5 and V is TRBV5-1; 7 nucleotides match TRBD1. Germline CDR1 is SGHRS and CDR2 is YFSETQ. V shed 6 bases, J shed 5 bases, and the junction held 10 bases outside the gene matches. This CDR3 contains 14 residues. The CDR3: CASTGTVTQETQYF. CDR3 in DNA: TGCGCCAGCACCGGGACAGTTACTCAGGAGACCCAGTACTTC.

The CDR3 protein is CASSRGTGASYEQYV. The CDR3 region has the DNA TGCGCCAGCAGCCGGGGGACAGGGGCCTCCTACGAGCAGTACGTC. The V and J genes are TRBV4-1 and TRBJ2-7; 10 positions agree with TRBD1. CDR1 and CDR2 from the germline V gene are MGHRA and YSYEKL. The trim removed 4 bases at V and 0 bases at J, leaving 3 bases unmatched. The CDR3 runs to 15 residues.

This chain joins TRBV5-4 and TRBJ1-1; TRBD1 matches 7 bases. Trimming removed 1 base from V and 4 bases from J; junction bases left unmatched: 4. This CDR3 is 14 amino acids long. CDR1 and CDR2 (germline): SGHNT, YYREEE (reference sequence). The CDR3 DNA is TGTGCCAGCAGCTTGCCAGGGGGGAGCACTGAAGCTTTCTTT. Protein product: CASSLPGGSTEAFF.

The chain has TRBV11-3 and TRBJ2-3; 8 nucleotides agree with TRBD1. V trimming: 2 bases; J trimming: 4 bases; junction bases outside the gene matches: 5. There are 15 residues in the CDR3. Per germline, CDR1 SGHNT and CDR2 YENEEA. CDR3 loop: CASSLQGAVSDTQYF. DNA of the CDR3: TGTGCCAGCAGCTTACAGGGGGCTGTGTCAGATACGCAGTATTTT.

This rearrangement joins TRBV7-6 to TRBJ2-3; maybe TRBD1 (6 bases). Deletions cut 7 bases from V and 8 bases from J, with 25 bases between. CDR3 length equals 16 residues. The germline V gene encodes CDR1 SGHVS and CDR2 FNYEAQ. DNA of the CDR3: TGTGCCAGCACCCTCCAAGTAGGGGGTCCAACGGGTACGCAGTATTTT. It codes for CASTLQVGGPTGTQYF.

The genes are TRBV5-4 and TRBJ1-2; no reliable D call. This CDR3 has 12 residues. The germline V gene has CDR1 SGHNT and CDR2 YYREEE (reference sequence). V lost 0 bases, J lost 8 bases, and 8 bases lay in between. CDR3 residues: CASSLEVEGYTF. As DNA, the CDR3 is TGTGCCAGCAGCTTGGAAGTGGAGGGCTACACCTTC.

The gene calls are TRBV6-5 and TRBJ2-1; 8 bases agree with TRBD2. The CDR3 consists of 15 residues. V shed 7 bases and J 7 bases; nucleotides not matched to a gene: 12. Germline CDR1 is MNHEY and CDR2 is SVGAGI. CDR3 region: CASTEGSGGGNEQFF. Written as DNA, the CDR3 is TGTGCCAGCACCGAAGGGTCGGGAGGGGGTAATGAGCAGTTCTTC.

The V call is TRBV29-1, the J call TRBJ2-3, with 10 bases lining up with TRBD1. The V gene end was trimmed by 4 bases and the J gene end by 8 bases; junction bases not matched to a gene: 9. The CDR3 has 14 amino acids. The germline gives CDR1 SQVTM, CDR2 ANQGSEA. The CDR3 DNA follows: TGCAGCGTTGTACTAGGACAGGGGGGCGTTACGCAGTATTTT. It specifies CSVVLGQGGVTQYF.

This clone was recorded many times. V usage is TRBV28 and J usage is TRBJ1-2; unclear D gene. Germline assignment: CDR1 MDHEN and CDR2 SYDVKM. V was shortened by 0 bases and J by 7 bases, with 9 bases between the two germline ends. The CDR3 runs 13 residues. CDR3 in DNA: TGTGCCAGCAGTTTATGGGTTGGAGCTGGCTACACCTTC. Translating gives CASSLWVGAGYTF.

V usage is TRBV4-1 and J usage is TRBJ2-2; the D gene is possibly TRBD2 (5 bases). The length of the CDR3 is 13 residues. V was trimmed by 1 base and J by 6 bases, leaving 6 bases between them. CDR1 and CDR2 (germline): MGHRA, YSYEKL. The CDR3 is CASSQAGAGELFF. In DNA form, the CDR3 reads TGCGCCAGCAGCCAAGCCGGGGCCGGGGAGCTGTTTTTT.

The chain recombines TRBV15 with TRBJ1-3, with D possibly TRBD1 on 5 matching bases. Germline V gene data show CDR1 as LNHNV and CDR2 as YYDKDF (reference sequence). The CDR3 loop spans 15 amino acids. Between the trimmed V and J ends, which lost 8 bases and 2 bases, there was a span of 16 bases. The CDR3 spells CATSQGGNAGNTIYF. CDR3 DNA: TGTGCCACCTCTCAGGGAGGGAATGCTGGAAACACCATATATTTT. The variable domain in full, with the rest retrieved from reference TRBV15 and TRBJ1-3, is DAMVIQNPRYQVTQFGKPVTLSCSQTLNHNVMYWYQQKSSQAPKLLFHYYDKDFNNEADTPDNFQSRRPNTSFCFLDIRSPGLGDTAMYLCATSQGGNAGNTIYFGEGSWLTVV.